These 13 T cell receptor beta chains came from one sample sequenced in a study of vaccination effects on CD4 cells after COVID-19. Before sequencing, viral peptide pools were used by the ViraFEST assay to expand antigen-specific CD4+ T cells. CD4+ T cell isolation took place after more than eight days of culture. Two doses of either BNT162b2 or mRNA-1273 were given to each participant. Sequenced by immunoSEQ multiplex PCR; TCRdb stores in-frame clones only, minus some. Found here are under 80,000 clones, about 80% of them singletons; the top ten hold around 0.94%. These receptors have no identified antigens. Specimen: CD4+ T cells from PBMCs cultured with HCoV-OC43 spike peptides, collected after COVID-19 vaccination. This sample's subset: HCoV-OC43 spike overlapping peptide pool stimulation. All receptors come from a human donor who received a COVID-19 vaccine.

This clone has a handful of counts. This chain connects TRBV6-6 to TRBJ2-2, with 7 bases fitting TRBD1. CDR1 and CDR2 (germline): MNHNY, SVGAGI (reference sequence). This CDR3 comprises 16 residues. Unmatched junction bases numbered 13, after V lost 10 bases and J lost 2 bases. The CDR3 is CATTASGQINTGELFF. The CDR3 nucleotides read TGTGCCACCACGGCCTCGGGACAGATTAACACCGGGGAGCTGTTTTTT.

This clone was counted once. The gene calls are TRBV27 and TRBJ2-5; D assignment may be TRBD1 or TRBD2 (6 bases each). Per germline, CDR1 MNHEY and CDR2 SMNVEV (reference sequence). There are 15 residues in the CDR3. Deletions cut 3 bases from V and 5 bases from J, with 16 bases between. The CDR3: CASSLVGSGAETQYF. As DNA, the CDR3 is TGTGCCAGCAGTTTGGTGGGATCGGGGGCGGAGACCCAGTACTTC.

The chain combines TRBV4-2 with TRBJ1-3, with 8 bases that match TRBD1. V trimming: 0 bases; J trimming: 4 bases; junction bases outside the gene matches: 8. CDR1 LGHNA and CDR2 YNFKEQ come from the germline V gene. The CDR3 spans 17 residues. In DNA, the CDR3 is TGTGCCAGCAGCCAAGATCCCCCGACAGGGGTAGGAAACACCATATATTTT. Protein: CASSQDPPTGVGNTIYF.

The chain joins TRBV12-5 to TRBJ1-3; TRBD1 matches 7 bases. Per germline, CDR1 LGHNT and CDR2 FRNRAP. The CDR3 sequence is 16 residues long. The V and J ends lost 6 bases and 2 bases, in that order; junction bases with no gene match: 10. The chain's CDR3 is CASGRRGNDPGNTIYF. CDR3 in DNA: TGTGCTAGTGGCCGCAGGGGGAACGACCCTGGAAACACCATATATTTT. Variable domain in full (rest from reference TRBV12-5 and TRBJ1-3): DARVTQTPRHKVTEMGQEVTMRCQPILGHNTVFWYRQTMMQGLELLAYFRNRAPLDDSGMPKDRFSAEMPDATLATLKIQPSEPRDSAVYFCASGRRGNDPGNTIYFGEGSWLTVV.

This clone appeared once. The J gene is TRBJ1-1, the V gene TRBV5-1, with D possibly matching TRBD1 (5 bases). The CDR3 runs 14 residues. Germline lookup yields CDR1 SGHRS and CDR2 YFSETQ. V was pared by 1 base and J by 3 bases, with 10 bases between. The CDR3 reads CASSLWQGDTEAFF. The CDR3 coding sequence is TGCGCCAGCAGCTTGTGGCAGGGAGACACTGAAGCTTTCTTT.

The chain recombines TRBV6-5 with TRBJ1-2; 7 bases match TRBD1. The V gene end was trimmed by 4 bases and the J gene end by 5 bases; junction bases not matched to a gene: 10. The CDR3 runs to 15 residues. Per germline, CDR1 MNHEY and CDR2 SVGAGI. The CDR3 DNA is TGTGCCAGCAGTTTATCCCCAGGGGGAGGTTATGGCTACACCTTC. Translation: CASSLSPGGGYGYTF.

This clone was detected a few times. CDR3 bases: TGTGCCAGCAGTTATGGAGGACAGGTGAACACTGAAGCTTTCTTT. Protein sequence: CASSYGGQVNTEAFF. The chain is built from TRBV6-5 and TRBJ1-1; 7 bases line up with TRBD1. Germline V gene data show CDR1 as MNHEY and CDR2 as SVGAGI. Trimming at V came to 3 bases and at J to 0 bases, leaving 4 bases not matched to a gene. This CDR3 has 15 residues.

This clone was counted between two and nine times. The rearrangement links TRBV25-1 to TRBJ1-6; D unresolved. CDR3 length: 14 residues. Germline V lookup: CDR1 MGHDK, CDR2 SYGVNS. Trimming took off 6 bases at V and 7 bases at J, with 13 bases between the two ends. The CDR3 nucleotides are TGTGCCAGCAGGCTTTGGCAGGAGAATTCACCCCTCCACTTT. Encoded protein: CASRLWQENSPLHF.

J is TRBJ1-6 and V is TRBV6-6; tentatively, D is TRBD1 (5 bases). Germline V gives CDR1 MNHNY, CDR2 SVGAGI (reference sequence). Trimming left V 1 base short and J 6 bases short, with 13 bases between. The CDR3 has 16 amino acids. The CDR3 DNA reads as TGTGCCAGCAGTTACTGGACACCCGGACGTAATTCACCCCTCCACTTT. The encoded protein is CASSYWTPGRNSPLHF.

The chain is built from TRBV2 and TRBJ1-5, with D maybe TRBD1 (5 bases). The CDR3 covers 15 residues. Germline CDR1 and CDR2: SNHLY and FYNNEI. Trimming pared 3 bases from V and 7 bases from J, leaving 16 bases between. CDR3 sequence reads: CASSEAGAGLQPQHF. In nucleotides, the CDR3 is TGTGCCAGCAGTGAGGCTGGGGCAGGGCTGCAGCCCCAGCATTTT.

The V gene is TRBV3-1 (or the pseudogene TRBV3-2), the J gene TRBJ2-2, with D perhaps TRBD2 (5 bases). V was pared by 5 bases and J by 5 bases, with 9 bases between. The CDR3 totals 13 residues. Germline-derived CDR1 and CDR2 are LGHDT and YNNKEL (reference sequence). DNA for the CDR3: TGTGCCAGCAGCAACGGGGATACCGGGGAGCTGTTTTTT. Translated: CASSNGDTGELFF.

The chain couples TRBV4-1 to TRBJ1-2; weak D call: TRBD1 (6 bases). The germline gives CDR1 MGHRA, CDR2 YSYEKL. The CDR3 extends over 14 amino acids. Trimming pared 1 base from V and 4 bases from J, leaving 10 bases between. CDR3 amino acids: CASSQGTAVYGYTF. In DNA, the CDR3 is TGCGCCAGCAGCCAAGGGACAGCCGTCTATGGCTACACCTTC.

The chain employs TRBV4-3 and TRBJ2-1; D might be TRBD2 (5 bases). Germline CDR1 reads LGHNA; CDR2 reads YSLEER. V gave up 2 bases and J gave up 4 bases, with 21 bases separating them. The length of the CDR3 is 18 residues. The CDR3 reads CASSQRIVATRDYNEQFF. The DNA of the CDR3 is TGCGCCAGCAGCCAACGAATAGTGGCCACCCGGGATTACAATGAGCAGTTCTTC.